In this sample, the clone carrying this TCR beta chain turned up a few times. The antigen is undetermined. These data originate in a study of post-analysis software for immune sequencing data. This CDR3 is built from 15 residues. The germline gives CDR1 SQVTM, CDR2 ANQGSEA. Whole-study findings and limits: Among a few TRBV segments more frequent in patients than controls were TRBV5-6, TRBV5-1 and TRBV20-1. Diversity measured as normalized Chao1 was significantly lower in multiple sclerosis patients than in controls.

The TCR beta cDNA libraries carried unique molecular identifiers. Researchers reported roughly 0.5 million cDNA molecules coming from 1 to 10 million T cells. One entry per CDR3 protein results from TCRdb running MiXCR on the PCR reads. The sample consists of hundreds of thousands of distinct CDR3 sequences, approximately 42% of them appearing once. The source material was blood. The receptor was isolated from a girl aged 2 to 10 with multiple sclerosis. The V gene is TRBV29-1, the J gene TRBJ2-5; TRBD1 might be the D (5 bases). The DNA end favors TRBJ2-7, so the J call may be wrong. This CDR3 is CSVEGIRGRADEQYF. The DNA of the CDR3 is TGCAGCGTTGAGGGCATTAGGGGCAGGGCGGACGAGCAGTACTTC.